This T cell receptor beta chain was profiled in a study of blood T cell repertoires in COVID-19. Study summary: COVID-19 samples, acute and convalescent, were from the United States, Italy and Spain. T cells, B-cell-depleted T cells, or PBMCs supplied cDNA or gDNA.

The CDR3 extends over 14 amino acids. Looked up from germline, CDR1 is MNHEY and CDR2 is SVGEGT. J was trimmed by 3 bases and V by 5 bases; bases with no gene match: 4. As originally analysed: Nucleated cell counts were estimated from reference gene primer amplification. Assay used: immunoSEQ multiplex PCR; TCRdb lists only in-frame clones, some missing. The D gene and trimming were derived from the DNA, and the V and J assignments and clone size from that table. This sample has roughly 41,000 clones, with about 80% found just once. The V gene is TRBV6-2 or TRBV6-3, the J gene TRBJ2-7, with 10 bases matching TRBD2. Sequenced input: peripheral blood. This sequence was found in a woman aged 80 or over with acute or convalescent COVID-19. The CDR3, as DNA: TGTGCCAGCAGTATAGCGGGGGGCTTCTACGAGCAGTACTTC. Residues: CASSIAGGFYEQYF.